The next 9 T cell receptor beta chains were all read from a single sample in a study of beta chain features in type 1 diabetes. As every portion of the isolated RNA was reverse transcribed, the sequencing read expressed TCRB transcripts. TCRdb's copy holds only in-frame clones and misses some; the assay was immunoSEQ multiplex PCR. The table has over 650,000 clones, around 15% seen once. Study-wide results and caveats: People with Type 1 diabetes carried modestly yet significantly shorter TCRB CDR3s in all four CD4+ subsets.

These receptors are not linked to any known antigen. The sample consisted of naive CD4+ T cells from blood. The receptors were sampled from a man aged 18 to 30 with type 1 diabetes.

This clone was recorded a few times. The V call is TRBV7-2, the J call TRBJ2-2; 13 nucleotides agree with TRBD2. V gave up 5 bases and J gave up 6 bases; unmatched junction bases: 6. Germline V gene sequence: CDR1 SGHTA, CDR2 FQGNSA. CDR3 size: 16 residues. The CDR3 coding sequence is TGTGCCAGCAGCCCGACTAGCGGGGGGTTATCCGGGGAGCTGTTTTTT. Translated: CASSPTSGGLSGELFF.

This clone turned up a few times. The chain recombines TRBV19 with TRBJ2-1, with no clear D. V shed 1 base and J shed 5 bases, with 9 bases lying between them. The CDR3 totals 14 residues. CDR1 LNHDA and CDR2 SQIVND come from the germline V gene (reference sequence). The CDR3 region is CASSIARRNNEQFF. The CDR3 nucleotides read TGTGCCAGTAGTATAGCGAGGCGGAACAATGAGCAGTTCTTC.

As for this clone: The same CDR3 is also encoded by other DNA sequences in this sample. This sequence joins TRBV7-9 and TRBJ1-1, with D perhaps TRBD1 (5 bases). V gave up 5 bases and J gave up 1 base, with 8 bases separating them. CDR1 and CDR2 (germline): SEHNR, FQNEAQ (reference sequence). CDR3 length: 13 residues. CDR3 nucleotide sequence: TGTGCCAGCAGCCCTCAGGGGAACACTGAAGCTTTCTTT. Translation gives CASSPQGNTEAFF.

This clone was seen more than once but under ten times. The chain uses TRBV28 and TRBJ1-4; unclear D gene. V lost 5 bases to trimming and J lost 10 bases, with 17 bases between them. Looked up from germline, CDR1 is MDHEN and CDR2 is SYDVKM. This CDR3 region has 14 residues. The chain's CDR3 is CASSPGWESGKLFF. CDR3 bases: TGTGCCAGCAGTCCTGGTTGGGAGTCTGGAAAACTGTTTTTT.

V gene TRBV6-6 combines with J gene TRBJ1-1; 12 positions agree with TRBD1. The germline V gene encodes CDR1 MNHNY and CDR2 SVGAGI (reference sequence). Germline trimming cut 8 bases from V and 7 bases from J; bases unmatched to any gene: 11. The CDR3 runs 15 residues. The CDR3 bases are TGTGCCAGCTCAGTTAGGGGACAGGGGGCCAGTGAAGCTTTCTTT. Translation: CASSVRGQGASEAFF.

This clone came up a few times. In the same sample, other DNA sequences code for this CDR3. The genes are TRBV18 and TRBJ1-5, with D maybe TRBD1 (5 bases). Germline-derived CDR1 and CDR2 are KGHSH and LQKENI. CDR3 length: 13 amino acids. Trimming took off 2 bases at V and 5 bases at J, with 7 bases between the two ends. CDR3 loop: CASSPGADQPQHF. DNA of the CDR3: TGTGCCAGCTCACCAGGGGCAGATCAGCCCCAGCATTTT.

This clone was seen more than once but under ten times. V and J are TRBV20-1 and TRBJ2-1; D remains ambiguous. Trimming removed 5 bases at V and 6 bases at J, with 5 bases between. The germline V gene encodes CDR1 DFQATT and CDR2 SNEGSKA (reference sequence). This CDR3 is 10 amino acids long. This chain's CDR3 is CSAVLNEQFF. The CDR3 DNA is TGCAGTGCTGTCCTCAATGAGCAGTTCTTC.

This clone appeared a few times. The gene calls are TRBV11-1 and TRBJ2-7; possibly TRBD2 for D (5 bases). Germline V gives CDR1 SGHAT, CDR2 FQDESV (reference sequence). Trimming cost V 4 bases and J 6 bases, with 10 bases left between them. This CDR3 contains 12 residues. The CDR3 sequence: CASSWGGGEQYF. The CDR3 DNA follows: TGTGCCAGCAGCTGGGGTGGAGGCGAGCAGTACTTC.

Written as DNA, the CDR3 is TGTGCCAGCAGCTGGACAGACTACGAGCAGTACTTC. This sequence encodes CASSWTDYEQYF. The rearrangement joins TRBV2 to TRBJ2-7, with D possibly matching TRBD1 (6 bases). Germline lookup yields CDR1 SNHLY and CDR2 FYNNEI. V was shortened by 6 bases and J by 3 bases, with 9 bases between the two germline ends. CDR3 length: 12 amino acids.